This T cell receptor beta chain was recorded in a study of CD8+CD57+ T cells in acquired aplastic anemia. Study-level information: Isolated CD4+ and CD8+ cells, once sorted, yielded DNA averaging around 3 ug.

Investigators profiled TCR beta VDJ and CDR3 from genomic DNA template. TCRdb used MiXCR to reprocess the reads, holding one entry per CDR3 protein. The sample includes roughly 160,000 distinct CDR3 sequences, about 60% of them seen just once. CDR1 is SNHLY, CDR2 FYNNEI, per germline. The CDR3 consists of 15 residues. The ends lost 6 bases at V and 1 base at J; junction bases unmatched: 7. The V call is TRBV2, the J call TRBJ1-1; TRBD1 aligns across 8 bases. Input material: sorted CD4+, CD8+, or CD8+CD57+ T cells (not recorded which) from PBMCs. This sequence was found in a human donor in good health. Here the CDR3 DNA reads TGTGCCAGCAGGAGACAGGGGACAGCGAACACTGAAGCTTTCTTT. This gives the protein CASRRQGTANTEAFF. Based on the CDR3 plus reference TRBV2 and TRBJ1-1, the full variable domain is EPEVTQTPSHQVTQMGQEVILRCVPISNHLYFYWYRQILGQKVEFLVSFYNNEISEKSEIFDDQFSVERPDGSNFTLKIRSTKLEDSAMYFCASRRQGTANTEAFFGQGTRLTVV.